The rows below give T cell receptor beta chains drawn from one sample of a study of blood T cell repertoires in COVID-19. Profiled with immunoSEQ multiplex PCR; TCRdb holds only in-frame clones, not every one. The sample yields 180,000 or so clones, about four fifths seen once. Sequencing was performed on peripheral blood. These receptor sequences come from a middle-aged woman with COVID-19, enrolled during active disease. Each CDR3 is given with its conserved first and last residue. Each record gives: V gene, D gene, CDR3 length, CDR3 protein. D genes are given only for firm matches.

>TRBV28|-|14
CASSSGQGNYGYTF
>TRBV15|-|12
CATSRDSHEQYF
>TRBV29-1|-|15
CSVESWGRRGTEAFF
>TRBV9|TRBD1|14
CASSLQGWADTQYF
>TRBV20-1|-|11
CSAPGGMEQYF
>TRBV4-2|-|14
CASSPRRGYEKLFF
>TRBV29-1|TRBD2|14
CSVDLLAGANTQYF
>TRBV20-1|-|14
CSASIPGRNQPQHF
>TRBV7-2|-|16
CASSLVPVTNTGELFF
>TRBV13|TRBD1|16
CASSLGHGQGAEGYTF
>TRBV2|-|15
CASSELGASNQPQHF
>TRBV29-1|-|14
CSVEDTTGRGEAFF
>TRBV2|-|12
CASSETANIQYF
>TRBV28|-|13
CASSLASTYEQYF
>TRBV7-9|-|13
CASSFFIEEGYTF
>TRBV7-2|-|14
CASSLGIGGYEQYF
>TRBV13|TRBD1|16
CASSLGAGGSTDTQYF
>TRBV7-9|-|12
CASSHSYNEQFF
>TRBV5-4|TRBD2|15
CASSWGGGAKNEQFF
>TRBV7-8|-|15
CASTFAGGSNQPQHF
>TRBV29-1|-|12
CSVPRGGGGYTF
>TRBV30|TRBD2|16
CAWRPGTSGTGETQYF
>TRBV7-9|-|17
CASTDRLLFPGANVLTF
>TRBV7-9|-|14
CASSLSGTRDTIYF